This TCR beta chain comes out of a study of T cell repertoires in cytomegalovirus infection. Looking at the study overall: HLA-B-restricted CMV epitopes that are well studied were used alongside recently identified HLA-C-restricted ones. Public signatures in TCR beta pointed to CMV infection and matching HLA type. Study results and caveats: There were carriers of CMV plus the relevant HLA, and cumulative public TCR beta family frequency identified them. What dominated the ex vivo response were HLA-C-restricted CMV-specific TCR beta clonotypes.

The CDR3 has 16 residues. Germline CDR1 SGHTA, CDR2 FQGNSA. V trimming: 2 bases; J trimming: 6 bases; junction bases outside the gene matches: 9. TCRdb reanalysed the reads using MiXCR and keeps one entry per CDR3 protein. The data show approximately 600,000 distinct CDR3 sequences, approximately 40% seen once. As for this clonotype: The target antigen is unknown.

Sequencing used cultured PBMCs, obtained from culture after CMV antigen stimulation. This clonotype originated in a human donor in good health (CMV status not recorded). Some clones in this sample may be carry-over from other donors' samples. V gene TRBV7-2 combines with J gene TRBJ2-1, with TRBD2 matching 8 bases. CDR3 DNA: TGTGCCAGCAGCTTATCCTCGGGACTAGGGGGCAATGAGCAGTTCTTC. It is translated as CASSLSSGLGGNEQFF.